This passage covers 5 T cell receptor beta chains from one sample sequenced in a study of T cells in Graves' hyperthyroidism and ophthalmopathy. It was RNA transcripts that yielded the amplified TCR beta CDR3 regions. HTBI primers were employed in a first-round RT-PCR of the TCR CDR3. TCRdb re-called the multiplex PCR reads through MiXCR, storing one row per CDR3 protein. Among about 260,000 distinct CDR3 sequences, less than 20% were seen once, and the ten largest hold under 35%. Sequencing was done on a sample of blood. The receptors were gathered from a young woman with Graves' ophthalmopathy.

This clonotype was seen many times. This sequence joins TRBV10-1 and TRBJ1-2, with D maybe TRBD1 (5 bases). The ends were cut back, 3 bases at V and 6 bases at J, with 20 bases in the middle. Germline values: CDR1 WNHNN, CDR2 SYGVQD (reference sequence). The CDR3 has 16 residues. This CDR3 reads CASSEGFQGEVNGYTF. CDR3 DNA: TGCGCCAGCAGTGAAGGTTTCCAGGGTGAAGTGAATGGCTACACCTTC.

The V call is TRBV29-1, the J call TRBJ2-7, with D perhaps TRBD1 (6 bases). There are 14 residues in the CDR3. Looked up from germline, CDR1 is SQVTM and CDR2 is ANQGSEA. The V end lost 7 bases, the J end lost 6 bases, and 22 bases lay between the germline ends. The CDR3 nucleotides read TGCAGCGCTCAGCGGCAGGGGAGAGCAAGCGAGCAGTACTTC. It yields the protein CSAQRQGRASEQYF.

This clonotype was counted many times. The chain joins TRBV12-3 or TRBV12-4 to TRBJ2-4, with 15 positions matching TRBD2. This CDR3 region has 16 residues. The ends lost 6 bases at V and 5 bases at J; junction bases unmatched: 5. The CDR3 region is CASRPGLAGGQNIQYF. CDR3 DNA sequence: TGTGCCAGCAGGCCGGGACTAGCGGGAGGCCAAAACATTCAGTACTTC.

This clonotype was detected ten times or more. This chain joins TRBV11-2 and TRBJ2-7; unclear D gene. V lost 1 base and J 9 bases, leaving 13 bases between the germline ends. The CDR3 extends over 13 amino acids. Germline CDR1 is SGHAT and CDR2 is FQNNGV. CDR3: CASSLGPPVGQYF. The DNA for the CDR3 is TGTGCCAGCAGCTTAGGTCCTCCCGTCGGGCAGTACTTC.

Many counts were recorded for this clonotype. The chain couples TRBV7-9 to TRBJ1-1; no definite D call. The CDR3 is 14 amino acids. Germline CDR1 and CDR2: SEHNR and FQNEAQ (reference sequence). Trimming took 4 bases from V and 1 from J, leaving 10 bases between them. The CDR3 DNA sequence: TGTGCCAGCAGCTCTTCGAAGGGGAACACTGAAGCTTTCTTT. Residues: CASSSSKGNTEAFF.